This TCR beta chain was obtained from a study of identical twins. The study, taken as a whole, reports: Researchers reported weaker excess twin sharing in beta out-of-frame sequences. Insertions ran lower in abundant cord blood beta clonotypes, though not in memory repertoires.

As for this clonotype: Its matching antigen is unknown.

Each CDR3 protein gets one entry after TCRdb re-called the 5' RACE reads with MiXCR. The data hold approximately 490,000 distinct CDR3 sequences, with approximately 20% observed a single time. The same specimen was also included in a second study, on yellow fever vaccine responses in identical twins. From that paper: Twins' vaccine T cell response reportedly gave the appearance of partial convergence and partial personalization.

Sequenced sample: CD4+ T cells sorted from blood. This clonotype was sampled from a woman between 18 and 30 years old in good health.

As DNA, the CDR3 is TGTGCCAGCAGCCCCCGGACGCCCGGGACTAGCGGGAGGCTGGAGGAGCAGTACTTC. Translated: CASSPRTPGTSGRLEEQYF. V and J are TRBV3-1 and TRBJ2-7, with 15 nucleotides matching TRBD2. The germline CDR1 and CDR2 sequences are LGHDT and YNNKEL (reference sequence). The CDR3 runs to 19 residues. V lost 4 bases and J lost 7; bases outside the gene matches: 17.